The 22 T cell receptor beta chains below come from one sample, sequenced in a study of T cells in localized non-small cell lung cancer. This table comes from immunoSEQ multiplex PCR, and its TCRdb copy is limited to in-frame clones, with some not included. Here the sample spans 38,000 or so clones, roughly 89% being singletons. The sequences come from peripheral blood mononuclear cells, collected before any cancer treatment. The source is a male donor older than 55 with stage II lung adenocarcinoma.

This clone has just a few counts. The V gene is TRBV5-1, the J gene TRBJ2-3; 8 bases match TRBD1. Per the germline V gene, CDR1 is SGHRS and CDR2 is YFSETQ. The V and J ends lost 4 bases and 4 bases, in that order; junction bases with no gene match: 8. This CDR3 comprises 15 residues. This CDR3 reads CASSTGQGESDTQYF. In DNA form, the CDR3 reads TGCGCCAGCAGCACTGGACAGGGAGAATCAGATACGCAGTATTTT.

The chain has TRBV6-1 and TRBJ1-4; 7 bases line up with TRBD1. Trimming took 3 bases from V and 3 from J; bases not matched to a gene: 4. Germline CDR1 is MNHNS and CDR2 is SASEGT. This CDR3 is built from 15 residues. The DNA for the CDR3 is TGTGCCAGCAGTGACCCAGGGGGTTCTAATGAAAAACTGTTTTTT. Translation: CASSDPGGSNEKLFF.

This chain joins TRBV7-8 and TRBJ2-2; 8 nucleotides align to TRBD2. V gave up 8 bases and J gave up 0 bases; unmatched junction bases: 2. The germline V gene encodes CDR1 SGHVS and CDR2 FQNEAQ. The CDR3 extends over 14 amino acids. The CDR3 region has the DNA TGTGCCAGCCAACTAGCGGCGAACACCGGGGAGCTGTTTTTT. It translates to CASQLAANTGELFF.

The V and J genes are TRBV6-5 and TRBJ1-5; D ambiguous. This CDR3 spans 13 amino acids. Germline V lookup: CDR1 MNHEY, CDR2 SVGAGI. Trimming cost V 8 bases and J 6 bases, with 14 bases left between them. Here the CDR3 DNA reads TGTGCCAGCTCTCCGGAAGAGGGTCAGCCCCAGCATTTT. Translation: CASSPEEGQPQHF.

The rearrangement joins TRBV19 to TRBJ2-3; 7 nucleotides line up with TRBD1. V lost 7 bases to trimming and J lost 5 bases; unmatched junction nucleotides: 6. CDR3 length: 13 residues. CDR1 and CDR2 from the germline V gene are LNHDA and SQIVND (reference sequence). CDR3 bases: TGTGCCAGTACCGACAGGGTTGGAGATACGCAGTATTTT. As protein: CASTDRVGDTQYF.

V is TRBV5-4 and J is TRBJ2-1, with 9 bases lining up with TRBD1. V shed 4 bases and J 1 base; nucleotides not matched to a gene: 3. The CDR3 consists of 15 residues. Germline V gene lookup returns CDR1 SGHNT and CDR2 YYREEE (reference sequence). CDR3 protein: CASSPGQGSYNEQFF. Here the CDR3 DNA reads TGTGCCAGCAGCCCAGGACAGGGGTCCTACAATGAGCAGTTCTTC.

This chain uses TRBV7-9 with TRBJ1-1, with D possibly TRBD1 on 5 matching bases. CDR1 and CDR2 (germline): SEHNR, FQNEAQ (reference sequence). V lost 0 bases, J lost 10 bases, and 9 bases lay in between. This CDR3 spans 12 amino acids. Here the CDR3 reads CASSLAGARAFF. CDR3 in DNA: TGTGCCAGCAGCTTAGCAGGGGCCCGAGCTTTCTTT.

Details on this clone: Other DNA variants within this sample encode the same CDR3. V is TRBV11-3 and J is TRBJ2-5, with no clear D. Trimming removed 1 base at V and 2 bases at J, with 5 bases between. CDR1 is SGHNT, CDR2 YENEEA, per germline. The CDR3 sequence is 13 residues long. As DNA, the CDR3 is TGTGCCAGCAGCTTAGGGCTACAAGAGACCCAGTACTTC. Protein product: CASSLGLQETQYF.

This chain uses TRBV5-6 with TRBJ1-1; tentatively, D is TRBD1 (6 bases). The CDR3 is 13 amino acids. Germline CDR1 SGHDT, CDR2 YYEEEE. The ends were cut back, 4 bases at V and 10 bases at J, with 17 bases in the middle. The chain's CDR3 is CASSLGGSGAAFF. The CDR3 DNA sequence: TGTGCCAGCAGCCTCGGGGGGTCGGGGGCAGCTTTCTTT.

The DNA for the CDR3 is TGTGCCAGCAGCTTCGGAGGGGGGAACGAGCAGTTCTTC. This codes for CASSFGGGNEQFF. V usage is TRBV11-2 and J usage is TRBJ2-1; tentatively, D is TRBD1 or TRBD2 (6 bases each). Germline V CDR1 and CDR2: SGHAT, FQNNGV. The CDR3 extends over 13 amino acids. The V end was cut by 3 bases, the J end by 10 bases, with 13 bases between.

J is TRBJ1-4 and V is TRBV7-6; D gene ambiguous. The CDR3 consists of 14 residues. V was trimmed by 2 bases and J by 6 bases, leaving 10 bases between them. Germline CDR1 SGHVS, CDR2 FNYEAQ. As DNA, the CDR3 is TGTGCCAGCAGCTTAAGGGCTGGGGATGAAAAACTGTTTTTT. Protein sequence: CASSLRAGDEKLFF.

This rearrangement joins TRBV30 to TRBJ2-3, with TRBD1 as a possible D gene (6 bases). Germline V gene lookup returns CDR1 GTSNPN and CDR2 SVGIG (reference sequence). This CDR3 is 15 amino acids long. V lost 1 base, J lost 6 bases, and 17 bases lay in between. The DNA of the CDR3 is TGTGCCTGGAGTGACGGCCAGGGGCGGAGGGATACGCAGTATTTT. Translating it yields CAWSDGQGRRDTQYF. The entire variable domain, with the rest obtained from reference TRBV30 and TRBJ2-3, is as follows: SQTIHQWPATLVQPVGSPLSLECTVEGTSNPNLYWYRQAAGRGLQLLFYSVGIGQISSEVPQNLSASRPQDRQFILSSKKLLLSDSGFYLCAWSDGQGRRDTQYFGPGTRLTVL.

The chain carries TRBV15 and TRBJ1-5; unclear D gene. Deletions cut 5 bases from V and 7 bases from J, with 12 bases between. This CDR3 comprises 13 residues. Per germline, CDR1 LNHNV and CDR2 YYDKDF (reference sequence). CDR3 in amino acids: CATSPQAEQPQHF. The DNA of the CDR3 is TGTGCCACCAGCCCTCAGGCGGAACAGCCCCAGCATTTT.

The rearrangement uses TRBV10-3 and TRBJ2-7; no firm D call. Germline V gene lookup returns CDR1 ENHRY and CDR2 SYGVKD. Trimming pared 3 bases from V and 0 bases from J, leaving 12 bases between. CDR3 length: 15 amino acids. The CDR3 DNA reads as TGTGCCATCAGTGACGGGCAGGCGACCTCCTACGAGCAGTACTTC. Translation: CAISDGQATSYEQYF.

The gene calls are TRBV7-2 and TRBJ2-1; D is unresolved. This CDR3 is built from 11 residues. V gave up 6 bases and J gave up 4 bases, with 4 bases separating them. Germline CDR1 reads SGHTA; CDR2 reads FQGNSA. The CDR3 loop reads CASRGYNEQFF. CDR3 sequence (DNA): TGTGCCAGCAGGGGTTACAATGAGCAGTTCTTC.

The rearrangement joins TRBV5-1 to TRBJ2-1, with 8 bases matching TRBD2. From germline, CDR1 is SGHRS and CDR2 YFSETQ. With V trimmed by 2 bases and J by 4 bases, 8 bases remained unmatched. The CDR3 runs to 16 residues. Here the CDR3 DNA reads TGCGCCAGCAGCTTAGGGCTAGCGGGCCTATACAATGAGCAGTTCTTC. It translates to CASSLGLAGLYNEQFF.

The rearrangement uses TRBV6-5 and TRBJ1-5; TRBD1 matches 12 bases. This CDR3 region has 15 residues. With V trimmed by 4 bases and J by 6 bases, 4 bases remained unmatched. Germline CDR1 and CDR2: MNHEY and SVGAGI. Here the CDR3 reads CASSWDRGHSQPQHF. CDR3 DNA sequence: TGTGCCAGCAGTTGGGACAGGGGGCATAGTCAGCCCCAGCATTTT.

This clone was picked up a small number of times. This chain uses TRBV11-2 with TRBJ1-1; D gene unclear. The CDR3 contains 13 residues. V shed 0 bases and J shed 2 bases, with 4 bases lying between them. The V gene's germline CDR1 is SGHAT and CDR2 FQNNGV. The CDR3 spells CASSLDPNTEAFF. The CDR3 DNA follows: TGTGCCAGCAGCTTAGATCCCAACACTGAAGCTTTCTTT. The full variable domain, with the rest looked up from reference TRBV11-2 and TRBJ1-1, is EAGVAQSPRYKIIEKRQSVAFWCNPISGHATLYWYQQILGQGPKLLIQFQNNGVVDDSQLPKDRFSAERLKGVDSTLKIQPAKLEDSAVYLCASSLDPNTEAFFGQGTRLTVV.

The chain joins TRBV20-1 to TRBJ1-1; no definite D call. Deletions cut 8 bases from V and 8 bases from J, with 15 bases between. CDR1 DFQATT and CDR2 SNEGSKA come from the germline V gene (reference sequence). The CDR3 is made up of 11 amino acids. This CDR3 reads CSHKKRHEAFF. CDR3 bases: TGCAGTCACAAGAAACGGCACGAAGCTTTCTTT.

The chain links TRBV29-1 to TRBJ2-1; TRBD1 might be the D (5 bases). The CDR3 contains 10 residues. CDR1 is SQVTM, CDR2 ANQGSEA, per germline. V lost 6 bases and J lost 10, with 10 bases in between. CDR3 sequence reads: CSVRVEEQFF. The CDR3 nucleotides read TGCAGCGTCAGGGTCGAGGAGCAGTTCTTC.

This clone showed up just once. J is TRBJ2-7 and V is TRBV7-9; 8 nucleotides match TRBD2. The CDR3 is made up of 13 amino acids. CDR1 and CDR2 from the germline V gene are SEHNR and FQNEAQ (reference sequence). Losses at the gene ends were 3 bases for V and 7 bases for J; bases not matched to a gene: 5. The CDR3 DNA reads TGTGCCAGCAGCTTTAGCGGGGCGCCTGAGCAGTACTTC. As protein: CASSFSGAPEQYF.

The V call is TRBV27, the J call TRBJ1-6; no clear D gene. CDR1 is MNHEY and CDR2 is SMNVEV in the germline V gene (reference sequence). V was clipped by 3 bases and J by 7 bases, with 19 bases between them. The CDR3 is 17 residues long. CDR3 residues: CASSFVGGRALNSPLHF. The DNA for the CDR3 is TGTGCCAGCAGTTTTGTGGGAGGGAGGGCGCTGAATTCACCCCTCCACTTT.